Presented here are 20 T cell receptor beta chains from one specimen sequenced in a study. Via MiXCR, TCRdb re-called the RT-PCR reads, giving one row per CDR3 protein. The table records about 6,000 distinct CDR3 sequences, about nine tenths of them present only once. Material for sequencing was memory CD4+ T cells from blood. The receptors derive from a female donor in good health, serving as a healthy control.

Of note for this clonotype: With the library built for alpha chains, this beta chain is off target and its frequency is not meaningful. The genes are TRBV6-1 and TRBJ1-1, with no clear D. Trimming took 6 bases from V and 5 from J, leaving 16 bases between them. Looked up from germline, CDR1 is MNHNS and CDR2 is SASEGT. CDR3 length: 14 amino acids. CDR3 sequence reads: CASSLLGRGTEAFF. In DNA, the CDR3 is TGTGCCAGCAGCCTCCTCGGTCGGGGTACTGAAGCTTTCTTT.

In regard to this clonotype: This beta chain is an off-target read within a library intended for alpha chains, so its frequency means little. The chain is built from TRBV7-3 and TRBJ1-1; 9 positions agree with TRBD1. Trimming removed 3 bases from V and 3 bases from J; junction bases left unmatched: 5. The CDR3 has 15 residues. The V gene's germline CDR1 is SGHTA and CDR2 FQGTGA. CDR3 bases: TGTGCCAGCAGCTTCACAGGGGGCCCCCACACTGAAGCTTTCTTT. Translation gives CASSFTGGPHTEAFF.

To note about this clonotype: This beta chain turned up in a library designed for alpha chains; as an off-target read, its abundance says little. J is TRBJ2-7 and V is TRBV7-2; 8 bases fit TRBD2. Germline CDR1 SGHTA, CDR2 FQGNSA. The V gene end was trimmed by 5 bases and the J gene end by 12 bases; junction bases not matched to a gene: 12. The CDR3 runs 13 residues. The CDR3 here is CASSPLGVAGWYF. CDR3 DNA: TGTGCCAGCAGCCCACTGGGGGTAGCGGGATGGTACTTC.

Comment on this clonotype: This beta chain is an unintended read in a library built for alpha chains; its size means little. V is TRBV10-3 and J is TRBJ1-2, with a weak D call TRBD1 (5 bases). Germline V gene lookup returns CDR1 ENHRY and CDR2 SYGVKD. V was pared by 7 bases and J by 3 bases, with 12 bases between. This CDR3 comprises 13 residues. As DNA, the CDR3 is TGTGCCATCACAGGAGGGGTGGACTATGGCTACACCTTC. This gives the protein CAITGGVDYGYTF.

In the case of this clonotype: Since it is a stray read in a library aimed at alpha chains, this beta chain has a size that is not meaningful. The chain recombines TRBV14 with TRBJ2-1; D gene uncertain. There are 11 residues in the CDR3. From germline, CDR1 is SGHDN and CDR2 FVKESK. V lost 5 bases and J 4 bases, leaving 3 bases between the germline ends. The CDR3 spells CASSEYNEQFF. The CDR3 DNA reads TGTGCCAGCAGCGAGTACAATGAGCAGTTCTTC.

As regards this clonotype: This beta chain is off target for a library built for alpha chains, so its abundance means little. CDR3 residues: CSARTRLETQYF. For the CDR3, the DNA is TGCAGTGCTAGAACCAGGCTCGAGACCCAGTACTTC. The rearrangement links TRBV20-1 to TRBJ2-5; the D is unclear. CDR1 is DFQATT, CDR2 SNEGSKA, per germline (reference sequence). This CDR3 contains 12 residues. V was trimmed by 2 bases and J by 5 bases, leaving 9 bases between them.

This clonotype was found once. Within a library made for alpha chains, this beta chain is off target, and its count is uninformative. The rearrangement links TRBV7-2 to TRBJ2-3; D remains ambiguous. Trimming took 0 bases from V and 5 from J, leaving 9 bases between them. The CDR3 covers 14 residues. Germline V CDR1 and CDR2: SGHTA, FQGNSA. CDR3 DNA: TGTGCCAGCAGCTTAGCGCCCCACTTAGATACGCAGTATTTT. Amino acids: CASSLAPHLDTQYF.

On this clonotype itself: This beta chain appears as a stray read in a library generated for alpha chains; its size is not informative. V and J are TRBV6-2 or TRBV6-3 and TRBJ1-5; D call uncertain. The length of the CDR3 is 13 residues. V was shortened by 2 bases and J by 9 bases, with 11 bases between the two germline ends. Germline CDR1 is MNHEY and CDR2 is SVGEGT. The CDR3 bases are TGTGCCAGCAGTTACACCTACAGTTCGCCCCAGCATTTT. Encoded protein: CASSYTYSSPQHF.

To note about this clonotype: Little can be read into the size of this beta chain, an off-target read in a library designed for alpha chains. The chain is built from TRBV12-3 or TRBV12-4 and TRBJ2-5, with TRBD2 identical over 8 bases. This CDR3 comprises 13 residues. The V segment lost 5 bases and the J segment 5 bases; nucleotides outside the gene matches: 4. The DNA of the CDR3 is TGTGCCAGCAGTCGCGGGAGGACGGAGACCCAGTACTTC. Its protein is CASSRGRTETQYF.

Concerning this clonotype itself: The library was prepared for alpha chains; this beta chain is a stray read, so its frequency means little. The chain recombines TRBV28 with TRBJ1-3, with D perhaps matching TRBD1 (5 bases). There are 16 residues in the CDR3. The germline V and J ends were trimmed by 1 base and 4 bases, with 14 bases remaining between them. The germline V gene has CDR1 MDHEN and CDR2 SYDVKM. The CDR3 is CASSLSGRATGNTIYF. The CDR3 region has the DNA TGTGCCAGCAGTTTATCTGGCAGGGCGACGGGAAACACCATATATTTT. The whole variable domain, remainder taken from reference TRBV28 and TRBJ1-3, is DVKVTQSSRYLVKRTGEKVFLECVQDMDHENMFWYRQDPGLGLRLIYFSYDVKMKEKGDIPEGYSVSREKKERFSLILESASTNQTSMYLCASSLSGRATGNTIYFGEGSWLTVV.

Concerning this clonotype itself: Being off target in a library aimed at alpha chains, this beta chain has a size of little meaning. This rearrangement joins TRBV3-1 to TRBJ1-2; D not resolved. The V and J ends lost 1 base and 5 bases respectively, with 11 bases between them. Germline V gene data show CDR1 as LGHDT and CDR2 as YNNKEL (reference sequence). The CDR3 spans 14 residues. The CDR3 reads CASSQVGLGYGYTF. In DNA form, the CDR3 reads TGTGCCAGCAGCCAAGTTGGTCTTGGGTATGGCTACACCTTC. Full variable domain (remainder filled in from reference TRBV3-1 and TRBJ1-2): DTAVSQTPKYLVTQMGNDKSIKCEQNLGHDTMYWYKQDSKKFLKIMFSYNNKELIINETVPNRFSPKSPDKAHLNLHINSLELGDSAVYFCASSQVGLGYGYTFGSGTRLTVV.

There are a few counts of this clonotype. This beta chain slipped into a library made for alpha chains as a stray read, so its size is not meaningful. This chain connects TRBV10-3 to TRBJ1-2, with unresolved D. Germline assignment: CDR1 ENHRY and CDR2 SYGVKD. The CDR3 runs 11 residues. V lost 10 bases, J lost 2 bases, and 8 bases lay in between. The CDR3 region is CATVENYGYTF. For the CDR3, the DNA is TGTGCCACCGTAGAAAACTATGGCTACACCTTC.

This clonotype was counted between two and nine times. Because this beta chain is a stray read in a library intended to capture alpha chains, its abundance should not be given much weight. The J gene is TRBJ1-2, the V gene TRBV29-1; tentatively, D is TRBD1 (5 bases). V gave up 4 bases and J gave up 4 bases, with 10 bases separating them. Germline CDR1 reads SQVTM; CDR2 reads ANQGSEA. The length of the CDR3 is 12 residues. The CDR3 nucleotides read TGCAGCGTTGGAGGGGATGCCTATGGCTACACCTTC. Translated, it gives CSVGGDAYGYTF.

Comments on this clonotype: Because this beta chain is a stray read in a library intended to capture alpha chains, its abundance should not be given much weight. The chain uses TRBV12-3 or TRBV12-4 and TRBJ1-5; weak D call: TRBD1 (6 bases). Deletions cut 3 bases from V and 3 bases from J, with 15 bases between. The CDR3 length is 16 residues. CDR3 region: CASSFRLGGPNQPQHF. The CDR3 nucleotides read TGTGCCAGCAGTTTTCGTTTGGGGGGCCCCAATCAGCCCCAGCATTTT.

In the case of this clonotype: Because this beta chain is a stray read in a library intended to capture alpha chains, its abundance should not be given much weight. V is TRBV5-1 and J is TRBJ2-3; 8 nucleotides align to TRBD1. CDR1 is SGHRS and CDR2 is YFSETQ in the germline V gene. CDR3 length equals 14 residues. J was trimmed by 3 bases and V by 4 bases; bases with no gene match: 4. CDR3 DNA: TGCGCCAGCAGCACCGGACAGGGAACAGATACGCAGTATTTT. Its protein product is CASSTGQGTDTQYF.

For this clonotype: The library was designed around alpha chains, so this beta chain is a stray read whose abundance carries little weight. The chain links TRBV7-2 to TRBJ2-7; no firm D call. The CDR3 is 14 residues long. CDR1 is SGHTA and CDR2 is FQGNSA in the germline V gene. The V gene lost 3 bases and the J gene lost 7 bases, with 16 bases spanning the gap. The CDR3 nucleotides read TGTGCCAGCAGCTTTGGACGCCCGACGGGTGAGCAGTACTTC. Translation: CASSFGRPTGEQYF. The full variable domain, rest sourced from reference TRBV7-2 and TRBJ2-7, is GAGVSQSPSNKVTEKGKDVELRCDPISGHTALYWYRQSLGQGLEFLIYFQGNSAPDKSGLPSDRFSAERTGGSVSTLTIQRTQQEDSAVYLCASSFGRPTGEQYFGPGTRLTVT.

Remarks on this clonotype: As an off-target read in a library built for alpha chains, this beta chain has a frequency of little significance. The rearrangement links TRBV20-1 to TRBJ1-1; 9 nucleotides agree with TRBD1. Germline V gene sequence: CDR1 DFQATT, CDR2 SNEGSKA (reference sequence). The CDR3 is 11 residues long. The CDR3 DNA reads TGCAGGGCCGGACAGGGGTTAGAAGCTTTCTTT. It specifies CRAGQGLEAFF.

In regard to this clonotype: This beta chain represents an off-target read in a library built for alpha chains; its size is of limited meaning. V is TRBV3-1 and J is TRBJ2-7, with 9 nucleotides matching TRBD1. This CDR3 is built from 17 residues. Per the germline V gene, CDR1 is LGHDT and CDR2 is YNNKEL (reference sequence). V lost 10 bases to trimming and J lost 4 bases; unmatched junction nucleotides: 20. The CDR3 sequence: CATTQRVGTGWTYEQYF. The CDR3 DNA is TGTGCCACCACCCAGCGAGTCGGGACAGGGTGGACATACGAGCAGTACTTC.

On this clonotype: Because this beta chain is a stray read in a library intended to capture alpha chains, its abundance should not be given much weight. This chain uses TRBV20-1 with TRBJ1-6; weak D call: TRBD1 (5 bases). Germline CDR1 reads DFQATT; CDR2 reads SNEGSKA (reference sequence). The CDR3 loop spans 16 amino acids. V was clipped by 0 bases and J by 8 bases, with 17 bases between them. The CDR3 sequence is CSARDPGPVKDSPLHF. The CDR3 DNA follows: TGCAGTGCTAGAGACCCGGGGCCTGTTAAGGATTCACCCCTCCACTTT.

This clonotype has only one observation. This beta chain is an off-target read within a library intended for alpha chains, so its frequency means little. The chain joins TRBV5-1 to TRBJ2-5, with 8 bases lining up with TRBD1. In germline, CDR1 is SGHRS, CDR2 YFSETQ. The trim removed 4 bases at V and 5 bases at J, leaving 13 bases unmatched. The length of the CDR3 is 16 residues. The CDR3 protein is CASSLRTGPSVETQYF. The CDR3 region has the DNA TGCGCCAGCAGCCTTAGGACAGGGCCTTCCGTGGAGACCCAGTACTTC.